Below are 28 T cell receptor beta chains sequenced from a single sample in a study of regulatory T cells in long-lasting Graves disease. Indicated time point: persistent/refractory GD, antithyroid drugs over 5 years with positive TRAb. There was RNA extracted from PBMCs, and the TCR library was made from it. iRepertoire HTBI primers and Arm-PCR of CDR3 regions built TCR beta libraries. TCRdb itself ran the multiplex PCR reads through MiXCR, one entry per CDR3 protein. In the table there are under 350,000 distinct CDR3 sequences, roughly 21% of which are singletons. Source: peripheral blood mononuclear cells (PBMCs), taken when the disease was refractory, from a patient treated with antithyroid drugs. The receptors stem from a female donor with Graves disease.

The V gene is TRBV11-1, the J gene TRBJ2-2, with D maybe TRBD1 (5 bases). Trimming took 3 bases from V and 1 from J, leaving 9 bases between them. Germline-derived CDR1 and CDR2 are SGHAT and FQDESV (reference sequence). The CDR3 totals 15 residues. The DNA for the CDR3 is TGTGCCAGCAGCTTGAACAGGAAGAACACCGGGGAGCTGTTTTTT. Its translation is CASSLNRKNTGELFF.

This clonotype was observed a few times. The chain has TRBV4-1 and TRBJ1-1, with D perhaps matching TRBD1 (6 bases). The length of the CDR3 is 13 residues. Germline loops: CDR1 MGHRA, CDR2 YSYEKL. The V end lost 4 bases, the J end lost 12 bases, and 18 bases lay between the germline ends. DNA for the CDR3: TGCGCCAGCAGCCGCGTCTCGCAGGGGACGCCTTTCTTT. This gives the protein CASSRVSQGTPFF.

This clonotype was seen ten or more times. The genes are TRBV7-6 and TRBJ1-4; no clear D. This CDR3 is built from 13 residues. The germline CDR1 and CDR2 sequences are SGHVS and FNYEAQ. Trimming took 2 bases from V and 6 from J, leaving 7 bases between them. This chain's CDR3 is CASSLSLDEKLFF. In DNA, the CDR3 is TGTGCCAGCAGCTTATCTCTCGATGAAAAACTGTTTTTT.

This clonotype was detected many times. J is TRBJ2-7 and V is TRBV28; D is possibly TRBD2 (5 bases). The CDR3 sequence is 15 residues long. CDR1 and CDR2 from the germline V gene are MDHEN and SYDVKM. The V end was cut by 6 bases, the J end by 3 bases, with 18 bases between. The CDR3 DNA sequence: TGTGCCAGCAGCCTCCAGATGGGGAGAGTCTACGAGCAGTACTTC. Protein: CASSLQMGRVYEQYF.

This clonotype was counted only a few times. The CDR3 here is CASSIPGAYYNSPLHF. In nucleotides, the CDR3 is TGTGCCAGCAGTATCCCGGGGGCCTACTATAATTCACCCCTCCACTTT. The chain links TRBV28 to TRBJ1-6; the D gene is possibly TRBD1 (6 bases). The CDR3 is made up of 16 amino acids. The ends were cut back, 5 bases at V and 3 bases at J, with 14 bases in the middle. The germline V gene encodes CDR1 MDHEN and CDR2 SYDVKM.

A few counts support this clonotype. The chain is built from TRBV5-1 and TRBJ1-2; weak D call: TRBD1 (5 bases). Trimming pared 2 bases from V and 6 bases from J, leaving 8 bases between. Germline CDR1 SGHRS, CDR2 YFSETQ. The length of the CDR3 is 12 residues. The CDR3 protein is CASSFDSHGYTF. Here the CDR3 DNA reads TGCGCCAGCAGCTTCGACAGTCATGGCTACACCTTC.

This chain links TRBV18 with TRBJ1-1; D possibly corresponds to TRBD1 (6 bases). Per the germline V gene, CDR1 is KGHSH and CDR2 is LQKENI. V gave up 0 bases and J gave up 6 bases, with 11 bases separating them. The CDR3 consists of 14 residues. This CDR3 is CASSPPNRDSEAFF. DNA of the CDR3: TGTGCCAGCTCACCACCGAACAGGGACTCTGAAGCTTTCTTT.

The CDR3 spells CASSLGGGAQYF. The CDR3 DNA follows: TGTGCCAGCAGCTTAGGGGGAGGGGCGCAGTATTTT. The chain couples TRBV7-2 to TRBJ2-3, with 7 bases aligning to TRBD2. Losses at the gene ends were 1 base for V and 10 bases for J; bases not matched to a gene: 2. CDR3 length: 12 amino acids. The germline CDR1 and CDR2 sequences are SGHTA and FQGNSA.

This clonotype was detected a few times. The chain is built from TRBV4-3 and TRBJ2-5; tentative D call: TRBD1 (6 bases). Germline V gives CDR1 LGHNA, CDR2 YSLEER. V was pared by 0 bases and J by 5 bases, with 16 bases between. This CDR3 is built from 16 residues. The CDR3 loop reads CASSQEAWTASETQYF. The DNA for the CDR3 is TGCGCCAGCAGCCAAGAGGCATGGACAGCTAGTGAGACCCAGTACTTC.

The chain is built from TRBV5-5 and TRBJ2-5; 7 bases map to TRBD2. Trimming removed 4 bases from V and 4 bases from J; junction bases left unmatched: 7. The CDR3 is 14 amino acids. Germline CDR1 and CDR2: SGHKS and YYEKEE (reference sequence). The CDR3 coding sequence is TGTGCCAGCAGCCTTGGGACTACCCGAGAGACCCAGTACTTC. Translating it yields CASSLGTTRETQYF.

There are many counts of this clonotype. The chain carries TRBV28 and TRBJ1-2, with D maybe TRBD1 (5 bases). Germline V CDR1 and CDR2: MDHEN, SYDVKM. V lost 3 bases and J 5 bases, leaving 7 bases between the germline ends. The CDR3 is made up of 12 amino acids. The CDR3 region is CASSFAGYGYTF. CDR3 nucleotide sequence: TGTGCCAGCAGTTTCGCAGGGTATGGCTACACCTTC.

Only a few counts were recorded for this clonotype. The chain links TRBV28 to TRBJ1-2, with D perhaps matching TRBD1 (6 bases). This CDR3 contains 13 residues. Germline V gene data show CDR1 as MDHEN and CDR2 as SYDVKM. The V and J ends lost 10 bases and 2 bases respectively, with 14 bases between them. The CDR3, as DNA: TGTGCCACCCGACAGGAGGGAAACTATGGCTACACCTTC. It encodes CATRQEGNYGYTF.

This clonotype was observed a handful of times. This chain uses TRBV13 with TRBJ2-7, with D unresolved. V lost 0 bases and J lost 6, with 6 bases in between. The CDR3 is 12 amino acids. CDR1 is PRHDT and CDR2 is FYEKMQ in the germline V gene (reference sequence). The CDR3 reads CASSLGPSEQYF. CDR3 nucleotide sequence: TGTGCCAGCAGCTTAGGCCCATCCGAGCAGTACTTC.

This clonotype has a count of ten or more. The chain combines TRBV28 with TRBJ2-7; TRBD2 aligns across 10 bases. The CDR3 is 15 residues long. Germline assignment: CDR1 MDHEN and CDR2 SYDVKM. After removal of 6 bases from V and 3 bases from J, the junction contained 8 bases not matched to a gene. The CDR3 region has the DNA TGTGCCAGCAGCCGAGGGACTAGCGAGGTCTACGAGCAGTACTTC. Protein: CASSRGTSEVYEQYF.

This clonotype was observed at least ten times. The chain recombines TRBV18 with TRBJ1-1; D not resolved. The CDR3 is 15 amino acids. Germline V gene lookup returns CDR1 KGHSH and CDR2 LQKENI. V lost 1 base, J lost 0 bases, and 9 bases lay in between. CDR3 coding DNA: TGTGCCAGCTCACCACAGTACTCCATGAACACTGAAGCTTTCTTT. Translation: CASSPQYSMNTEAFF.

This clonotype has a count of ten or more. J is TRBJ2-7 and V is TRBV7-9; no clear D. The CDR3 totals 13 residues. Per germline, CDR1 SEHNR and CDR2 FQNEAQ (reference sequence). Trimming cost V 5 bases and J 2 bases, with 10 bases left between them. The CDR3, as DNA: TGTGCCAGCAGCCCTCATGGGACCTACGAGCAGTACTTC. The encoded protein is CASSPHGTYEQYF.

This clonotype was detected only a few times. J is TRBJ1-2 and V is TRBV29-1, with TRBD1 identical over 9 bases. The CDR3 is 11 amino acids. CDR1 and CDR2 (germline): SQVTM, ANQGSEA. Losses at the gene ends were 6 bases for V and 6 bases for J; bases not matched to a gene: 2. CDR3 DNA sequence: TGCAGCGTGGACAGGGGAGATGGCTACACCTTC. Protein product: CSVDRGDGYTF.

This clonotype has more than one count but fewer than ten. The V call is TRBV10-3, the J call TRBJ2-3; D is perhaps TRBD1 (5 bases). Germline CDR1 reads ENHRY; CDR2 reads SYGVKD. The CDR3 is 14 amino acids. Between the trimmed V and J ends, which lost 6 bases and 2 bases, there was a span of 12 bases. The CDR3 loop is CAIRDSSNTDTQYF. For the CDR3, the DNA is TGTGCCATCAGAGACAGCTCTAACACAGATACGCAGTATTTT.

This clonotype was counted many times. J is TRBJ2-7 and V is TRBV20-1, with 7 bases that match TRBD1. The CDR3 sequence is 14 residues long. The J segment lost 2 bases and the V segment lost 2 bases, leaving 6 bases of the junction unmatched. CDR1 and CDR2 from the germline V gene are DFQATT and SNEGSKA (reference sequence). The CDR3 loop reads CSARNWDSTYEQYF. Written as DNA, the CDR3 is TGCAGTGCTAGAAATTGGGACAGCACCTACGAGCAGTACTTC.

This clonotype came up many times. The chain is built from TRBV28 and TRBJ2-7, with D unclear. The CDR3 sequence is 14 residues long. Germline V gives CDR1 MDHEN, CDR2 SYDVKM. V was shortened by 11 bases and J by 7 bases, with 24 bases between the two germline ends. CDR3 loop: CAGGDGTSAEEQYF. CDR3 DNA sequence: TGTGCCGGTGGAGACGGAACGAGTGCTGAGGAGCAGTACTTC.

This clonotype occurred many times. The V call is TRBV6-5, the J call TRBJ1-6; 7 positions agree with TRBD1. Per the germline V gene, CDR1 is MNHEY and CDR2 is SVGAGI. The CDR3 sequence is 17 residues long. V was pared by 2 bases and J by 7 bases, with 11 bases of the junction left unmatched. The CDR3 DNA reads as TGTGCCAGCAGTTACAGCGGGGGCCCAGGGGGGAATTCACCCCTCCACTTT. Translated: CASSYSGGPGGNSPLHF.

This clonotype occurred a few times. CDR3 in DNA: TGTGCCTCGACTAGCGGGAGGGGTTTGGGAGAGACCCAGTACTTC. Amino acid sequence: CASTSGRGLGETQYF. The chain combines TRBV10-3 with TRBJ2-5; 14 positions agree with TRBD2. The V and J ends lost 11 bases and 4 bases, in that order; junction bases with no gene match: 9. The CDR3 consists of 15 residues. Germline loops: CDR1 ENHRY, CDR2 SYGVKD.

This clonotype was detected a few times. This chain uses TRBV20-1 with TRBJ1-5, with D uncertain. CDR1 is DFQATT, CDR2 SNEGSKA, per germline (reference sequence). Trimming stripped 1 base from V and 0 bases from J, with 10 bases between. CDR3 size: 15 residues. The CDR3 coding sequence is TGCAGTGCTAGAGGAGGAGTCTCTAGCAATCAGCCCCAGCATTTT. Its translation is CSARGGVSSNQPQHF.

This sequence joins TRBV7-9 and TRBJ1-4; the match to TRBD1 covers 9 bases. In germline, CDR1 is SEHNR, CDR2 FQNEAQ (reference sequence). V lost 4 bases to trimming and J lost 8 bases; unmatched junction nucleotides: 14. The CDR3 sequence is 17 residues long. CDR3 sequence reads: CASSSTGGYDTGEKLFF. Here the CDR3 DNA reads TGTGCCAGCAGCTCCACAGGGGGCTACGATACTGGGGAAAAACTGTTTTTT.

This clonotype was detected many times. The chain combines TRBV7-9 with TRBJ1-2; 7 nucleotides agree with TRBD1. CDR3 size: 16 residues. Germline lookup yields CDR1 SEHNR and CDR2 FQNEAQ (reference sequence). V dropped 3 bases and J dropped 3; count of bases not matched to a gene: 10. The CDR3 DNA is TGTGCCAGCAGCTTTCACCGGGACAGAGGGGACTATGGCTACACCTTC. Protein product: CASSFHRDRGDYGYTF. Together with reference TRBV7-9 and TRBJ1-2, the CDR3 gives the full variable domain: DTGVSQNPRHKITKRGQNVTFRCDPISEHNRLYWYRQTLGQGPEFLTYFQNEAQLEKSRLLSDRFSAERPKGSFSTLEIQRTEQGDSAMYLCASSFHRDRGDYGYTFGSGTRLTVV.

The rearrangement joins TRBV27 to TRBJ2-7; D remains ambiguous. The CDR3 totals 15 residues. V lost 0 bases to trimming and J lost 2 bases, with 11 bases between them. In germline, CDR1 is MNHEY, CDR2 SMNVEV (reference sequence). CDR3 region: CASSLSSPLPYEQYF. Here the CDR3 DNA reads TGTGCCAGCAGTTTATCGAGTCCCCTTCCCTACGAGCAGTACTTC.

The V gene is TRBV28, the J gene TRBJ2-7; D unresolved. Germline lookup yields CDR1 MDHEN and CDR2 SYDVKM. V lost 7 bases and J lost 0, with 10 bases in between. The CDR3 extends over 13 amino acids. CDR3 in DNA: TGTGCCAGCAACCTAGGGCACTCCTACGAGCAGTACTTC. As protein: CASNLGHSYEQYF.

Ten or more counts support this clonotype. This chain connects TRBV20-1 to TRBJ2-5; D is ambiguous. The CDR3 consists of 12 residues. V shed 4 bases and J shed 10 bases, with 16 bases lying between them. Germline lookup yields CDR1 DFQATT and CDR2 SNEGSKA (reference sequence). CDR3 in amino acids: CSATLNDLGQYF. The CDR3 DNA is TGCAGTGCTACGTTAAATGACCTGGGCCAGTACTTC.